The entry below describes one T cell receptor beta chain. The data stem from a study of identical twins. Each cDNA held unique molecular identifiers, and template switching gave it a universal primer site. One entry per CDR3 protein, called by TCRdb with MiXCR from the 5' RACE reads. The repertoire includes 600,000 to 800,000 distinct CDR3 sequences, over 20% of them detected once, and about 4.3% sits in the top ten. This sample also appeared in a second study, on T cells expressing NK-cell markers. From that study: Of the CD8+ T cell pool in roughly six donors, about 1.0-7.0% was accounted for by dominant NKG2C+ clonotypes.

The specimen sequenced was PBMCs. This TCR came from a woman between 18 and 29 years old in good health.

CDR3 region: CSARTGTGGTEAFF. The DNA of the CDR3 is TGCAGTGCTAGGACCGGGACGGGTGGCACTGAAGCTTTCTTT. The rearrangement uses TRBV20-1 and TRBJ1-1; D possibly corresponds to TRBD1 (5 bases). Trimming stripped 3 bases from V and 4 bases from J, with 15 bases between. The germline V gene encodes CDR1 DFQATT and CDR2 SNEGSKA (reference sequence). The CDR3 is made up of 14 amino acids.